This T cell receptor (beta chain) was retrieved from a study of control samples from healthy donors and cancer patients. Libraries were prepared by immunoSEQ multiplex PCR; TCRdb keeps only in-frame clonotypes and omits some of them. The sample holds approximately 35,000 clones; 85% to 95% are singletons and the top ten take 1.5% to 2%. This sequence was found in a man aged 35 to 55 with colorectal cancer. What was sequenced was PBMCs.

CDR3 DNA sequence: TGTGCCAGCAGTTTTAGGGCCCTGGCAAGCACAGATACGCAGTATTTT. Protein sequence: CASSFRALASTDTQYF. This chain connects TRBV27 to TRBJ2-3; unclear D gene. The CDR3 contains 16 residues. The germline CDR1 and CDR2 sequences are MNHEY and SMNVEV (reference sequence). The V and J ends lost 3 bases and 0 bases respectively, with 13 bases between them.